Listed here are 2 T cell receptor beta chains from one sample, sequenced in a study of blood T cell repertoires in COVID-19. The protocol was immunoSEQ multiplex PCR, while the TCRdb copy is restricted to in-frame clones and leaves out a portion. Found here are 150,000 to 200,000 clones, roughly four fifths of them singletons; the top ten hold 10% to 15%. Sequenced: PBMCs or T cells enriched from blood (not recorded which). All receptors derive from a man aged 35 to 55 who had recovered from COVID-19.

CDR3 region: CASSLNGAGGTDTQYF. The DNA of the CDR3 is TGTGCCAGCAGCTTAAACGGAGCGGGAGGCACAGATACGCAGTATTTT. The chain couples TRBV7-8 to TRBJ2-3; 8 nucleotides match TRBD2. CDR3 length equals 16 residues. After removal of 2 bases from V and 1 base from J, the junction contained 5 bases not matched to a gene. CDR1 and CDR2 from the germline V gene are SGHVS and FQNEAQ.

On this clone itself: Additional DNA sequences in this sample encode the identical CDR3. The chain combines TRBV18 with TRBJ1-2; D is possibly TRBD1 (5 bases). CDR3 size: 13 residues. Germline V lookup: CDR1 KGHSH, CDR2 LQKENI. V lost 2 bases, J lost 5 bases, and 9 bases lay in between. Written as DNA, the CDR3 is TGTGCCAGCTCACCAGACAGAGCTTATGGCTACACCTTC. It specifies CASSPDRAYGYTF.